The clone carrying this TCR beta chain turned up a few times. This record belongs to a study of blood T cell repertoires in COVID-19. CDR3 length: 12 residues. The V gene lost 10 bases and the J gene lost 0 bases, with 7 bases spanning the gap. Authors' data handling: Reference gene primer amplification in the assay estimated nucleated cell counts. The assay was immunoSEQ multiplex PCR, and TCRdb's table has in-frame clones only and misses some. D and trimming come from the DNA, and the V and J calls and clone size come from that table. The sample carries 180,000 or so clones, about 87% recorded once.

J is TRBJ1-3 and V is TRBV12-3 or TRBV12-4; D ambiguous. The sequenced sample consisted of peripheral blood. This TCR came from a man aged 35 to 55 with active or convalescent COVID-19. The CDR3 sequence: CATGHSGNTIYF. CDR3 coding DNA: TGTGCCACCGGTCACTCTGGAAACACCATATATTTT.